The 27 T cell receptor beta chains below come from one sample, sequenced in a study of low-dose radiotherapy and immunotherapy resistance in tumors. Alpha- and beta-chain coverage of first-strand cDNA came from TRAV- and TRBV-specific primers. TCR amplification involved about 19 PCR cycles with a constant-region primer and V-primer adapter. TCRdb re-analysed the reads in MiXCR, keeping a single row per CDR3 protein. The sample consists of nearly 95,000 distinct CDR3 sequences, 9% to 9.5% of them appearing once. The time point: before trial treatment. The sample in question was PBMCs, obtained before treatment. The origin of the receptors is a male donor with prostate cancer.

This clonotype has at least ten counts. The chain recombines TRBV4-1 with TRBJ1-2; D is unclear. V lost 3 bases and J lost 5, with 10 bases in between. The CDR3 has 13 residues. Germline assignment: CDR1 MGHRA and CDR2 YSYEKL. CDR3 sequence: CASSQGQEYGYTF. CDR3 DNA sequence: TGCGCCAGCAGCCAGGGTCAGGAGTATGGCTACACCTTC.

This clonotype showed up many times. The chain's CDR3 is CSASANQPQHF. CDR3 sequence (DNA): TGCAGTGCTAGTGCTAATCAGCCCCAGCATTTT. The J gene is TRBJ1-5, the V gene TRBV20-1; the D is unclear. This CDR3 is built from 11 residues. V shed 3 bases and J shed 4 bases, with 4 bases lying between them. Germline-derived CDR1 and CDR2 are DFQATT and SNEGSKA (reference sequence).

V usage is TRBV10-3 and J usage is TRBJ2-3, with a tentative D call TRBD2 (6 bases). Germline V CDR1 and CDR2: ENHRY, SYGVKD. V lost 8 bases, J lost 2 bases, and 8 bases lay in between. The CDR3 extends over 12 amino acids. CDR3 loop: CAIGGTTDTQYF. The CDR3, as DNA: TGTGCCATCGGCGGGACCACAGATACGCAGTATTTT.

This clonotype came up many times. The V and J genes are TRBV14 and TRBJ2-3; no definite D call. The CDR3 length is 12 residues. The germline CDR1 and CDR2 sequences are SGHDN and FVKESK. The ends were cut back, 4 bases at V and 6 bases at J, with 8 bases in the middle. The CDR3 reads CASSPLSDTQYF. CDR3 DNA: TGTGCCAGCAGCCCCCTGTCCGATACGCAGTATTTT.

This sequence joins TRBV28 and TRBJ1-2, with D possibly being TRBD1 (5 bases). Trimming removed 6 bases from V and 8 bases from J, with 22 bases in between. From germline, CDR1 is MDHEN and CDR2 SYDVKM. CDR3 size: 15 residues. The CDR3 is CASSSGTAKISGYTF. The CDR3 DNA is TGTGCCAGCAGCTCCGGGACCGCCAAAATCAGCGGCTACACCTTC.

This clonotype was counted ten times or more. The chain links TRBV9 to TRBJ2-1; D is ambiguous. Trimming stripped 3 bases from V and 0 bases from J, with 10 bases between. This CDR3 has 15 residues. The germline V gene encodes CDR1 SGDLS and CDR2 YYNGEE. CDR3 nucleotide sequence: TGTGCCAGCAGCGCCGGACGGATCTCCTACAATGAGCAGTTCTTC. Its protein product is CASSAGRISYNEQFF.

Ten or more counts support this clonotype. This chain uses TRBV28 with TRBJ2-3; D ambiguous. Germline CDR1 and CDR2: MDHEN and SYDVKM. The CDR3 spans 15 residues. Trimming shortened V by 2 bases and J by 4 bases, and 13 bases separated the two germline ends. The CDR3 nucleotides are TGTGCCAGCAGTTTACCCCGGTTGGGATCAGATACGCAGTATTTT. This gives the protein CASSLPRLGSDTQYF.

This clonotype occurred many times. The gene calls are TRBV20-1 and TRBJ2-5; unclear D gene. V was trimmed by 3 bases and J by 2 bases, leaving 7 bases between them. The germline gives CDR1 DFQATT, CDR2 SNEGSKA (reference sequence). The CDR3 totals 12 residues. The CDR3 region is CSARWYQETQYF. The CDR3 DNA follows: TGCAGTGCTAGGTGGTATCAAGAGACCCAGTACTTC.

This clonotype was seen at least ten times. The gene calls are TRBV19 and TRBJ1-5; D not resolved. This CDR3 spans 13 amino acids. Deletions cut 9 bases from V and 1 base from J, with 10 bases between. Germline-derived CDR1 and CDR2 are LNHDA and SQIVND (reference sequence). The CDR3 DNA follows: TGTGCCAGCGGAGGGCCGAGCAATCAGCCCCAGCATTTT. This translates into CASGGPSNQPQHF.

This clonotype has ten or more counts. J is TRBJ1-3 and V is TRBV28, with D possibly matching TRBD1 (5 bases). V was shortened by 3 bases and J by 0 bases, with 12 bases between the two germline ends. Germline loops: CDR1 MDHEN, CDR2 SYDVKM. The CDR3 is 16 residues long. This chain's CDR3 is CASSLMGRTSGNTIYF. For the CDR3, the DNA is TGTGCCAGCAGTTTGATGGGGCGGACCTCTGGAAACACCATATATTTT.

In its sample, this clonotype was seen many times. The rearrangement uses TRBV2 and TRBJ1-2; no reliable D call. CDR3 size: 12 residues. V was cut by 7 bases and J by 5 bases, with 11 bases left in between. In germline, CDR1 is SNHLY, CDR2 FYNNEI. The CDR3 DNA reads TGTGCCAGCACTGGGTACAGATATGGCTACACCTTC. Residues: CASTGYRYGYTF.

This clonotype has at least ten counts. The chain employs TRBV29-1 and TRBJ2-1; D not resolved. The germline V gene has CDR1 SQVTM and CDR2 ANQGSEA. Trimming took off 4 bases at V and 10 bases at J, with 14 bases between the two ends. This CDR3 contains 12 residues. In DNA, the CDR3 is TGCAGCGTTGTCGCCCTGGGTGAGGAGCAGTTCTTC. This sequence encodes CSVVALGEEQFF.

This clonotype was observed at least ten times. The J gene is TRBJ2-4, the V gene TRBV3-1; D gene ambiguous. Trimming removed 0 bases from V and 4 bases from J, with 4 bases in between. CDR1 is LGHDT and CDR2 is YNNKEL in the germline V gene (reference sequence). The CDR3 is made up of 13 amino acids. The DNA of the CDR3 is TGTGCCAGCAGCCAAGAACCAAAAAACATTCAGTACTTC. This translates into CASSQEPKNIQYF. The full variable domain, its missing parts supplied by reference TRBV3-1 and TRBJ2-4, is DTAVSQTPKYLVTQMGNDKSIKCEQNLGHDTMYWYKQDSKKFLKIMFSYNNKELIINETVPNRFSPKSPDKAHLNLHINSLELGDSAVYFCASSQEPKNIQYFGAGTRLSVL.

At least ten counts were recorded for this clonotype. The V gene is TRBV12-3 or TRBV12-4, the J gene TRBJ2-1, with D tentatively TRBD1 or TRBD2 (5 bases each). The CDR3 extends over 14 amino acids. With 7 bases removed from V and 5 bases from J, the gap between germline ends came to 15 bases. The CDR3, as DNA: TGTGCCAGCACCCAACCGGGGCGGGACAATGAGCAGTTCTTC. Its translation: CASTQPGRDNEQFF.

The J gene is TRBJ2-2, the V gene TRBV27; TRBD1 agrees at 7 bases. This CDR3 is 15 amino acids long. J gave up 0 bases and V 10 bases, and 8 bases lay outside the gene matches. Germline V gene data show CDR1 as MNHEY and CDR2 as SMNVEV (reference sequence). DNA of the CDR3: TGTGCCATCACCCGACAGGGAACGAACACCGGGGAGCTGTTTTTT. Protein sequence: CAITRQGTNTGELFF.

This clonotype appeared many times. The rearrangement joins TRBV7-6 to TRBJ2-4, with 7 bases aligning to TRBD2. Germline V gene lookup returns CDR1 SGHVS and CDR2 FNYEAQ. J was trimmed by 7 bases and V by 2 bases; bases with no gene match: 8. The CDR3 length is 15 residues. Here the CDR3 reads CASSLNGEGGNIQYF. CDR3 sequence (DNA): TGTGCCAGCAGCTTAAACGGGGAGGGAGGGAACATTCAGTACTTC. The complete variable domain, with remaining parts taken from reference TRBV7-6 and TRBJ2-4, reads GAGVSQSPRYKVTKRGQDVALRCDPISGHVSLYWYRQALGQGPEFLTYFNYEAQQDKSGLPNDRFSAERPEGSISTLTIQRTEQRDSAMYRCASSLNGEGGNIQYFGAGTRLSVL.

This clonotype was found many times. V and J are TRBV7-3 and TRBJ2-1, with TRBD2 identical over 7 bases. Germline trimming cut 5 bases from V and 7 bases from J; bases unmatched to any gene: 14. The germline CDR1 and CDR2 sequences are SGHTA and FQGTGA. CDR3 length: 16 residues. Here the CDR3 DNA reads TGTGCCAGCAGCCCAGCAGCCTCCGGGACTACGAATGAGCAGTTCTTC. It is translated as CASSPAASGTTNEQFF.

As regards this clonotype: It is likely a read error: a sequence one base away is far more abundant. The CDR3 loop is CASRVTGAHYNEQFF. The DNA of the CDR3 is TGTGCCAGCAGGGTCACCGGGGCCCACTACAATGAGCAGTTCTTC. The chain recombines TRBV6-5 with TRBJ2-1; D is possibly TRBD1 or TRBD2 (5 bases each). The CDR3 runs 15 residues. Germline values: CDR1 MNHEY, CDR2 SVGAGI. Trimming took 6 bases from V and 3 from J, leaving 15 bases between them.

V gene TRBV4-3 combines with J gene TRBJ2-7; maybe TRBD2 (5 bases). The CDR3 loop spans 15 amino acids. Trimming removed 1 base at V and 2 bases at J, with 12 bases between. The germline CDR1 and CDR2 sequences are LGHNA and YSLEER. CDR3 protein: CASSQGDSAPYEQYF. DNA for the CDR3: TGCGCCAGCAGCCAAGGAGATAGCGCTCCCTACGAGCAGTACTTC.

This clonotype was seen at least ten times. The J gene is TRBJ2-7, the V gene TRBV5-1; D is perhaps TRBD1 (7 bases). The germline CDR1 and CDR2 sequences are SGHRS and YFSETQ. This CDR3 has 13 residues. The V end was cut by 4 bases, the J end by 7 bases, with 15 bases between. Here the CDR3 reads CASSEGQAGEQYF. The CDR3 DNA follows: TGCGCCAGCAGCGAAGGACAGGCGGGGGAGCAGTACTTC.

This clonotype occurred many times. The chain carries TRBV5-1 and TRBJ1-1; 7 nucleotides line up with TRBD1. The CDR3 is 16 residues long. The V gene's germline CDR1 is SGHRS and CDR2 YFSETQ. With V trimmed by 0 bases and J by 1 base, 6 bases remained unmatched. The CDR3 loop reads CASSLGRSGGNTEAFF. CDR3 nucleotide sequence: TGCGCCAGCAGCTTGGGCCGCTCAGGGGGGAACACTGAAGCTTTCTTT.

This clonotype was seen many times. This chain joins TRBV2 and TRBJ2-3; no clear D gene. Per germline, CDR1 SNHLY and CDR2 FYNNEI. Trimming stripped 3 bases from V and 0 bases from J, with 4 bases between. The CDR3 contains 13 residues. The CDR3 DNA reads TGTGCCAGCAGTGAGGGTAGCACAGATACGCAGTATTTT. Protein product: CASSEGSTDTQYF.

There are many counts of this clonotype. The CDR3 DNA reads TGTGCCATCAGTGAGTCCACCCATTTGAGGACTAGCGGGAGGGCCTACAATGAGCAGTTCTTC. Translating gives CAISESTHLRTSGRAYNEQFF. This chain joins TRBV10-3 and TRBJ2-1; 15 nucleotides line up with TRBD2. The CDR3 sequence is 21 residues long. Germline V gene sequence: CDR1 ENHRY, CDR2 SYGVKD. V was clipped by 0 bases and J by 2 bases; unmatched bases: 11.

This clonotype showed up many times. The J gene is TRBJ2-5, the V gene TRBV7-9; TRBD2 aligns across 9 bases. Losses at the gene ends were 2 bases for V and 5 bases for J; bases not matched to a gene: 9. Germline lookup yields CDR1 SEHNR and CDR2 FQNEAQ (reference sequence). This CDR3 has 16 residues. The CDR3 is CASSLLSASGTETQYF. CDR3 bases: TGTGCCAGCAGCTTACTATCGGCTAGCGGGACTGAGACCCAGTACTTC. Together with reference TRBV7-9 and TRBJ2-5, the CDR3 gives the full variable domain: DTGVSQNPRHKITKRGQNVTFRCDPISEHNRLYWYRQTLGQGPEFLTYFQNEAQLEKSRLLSDRFSAERPKGSFSTLEIQRTEQGDSAMYLCASSLLSASGTETQYFGPGTRLLVL.

As concerns this clonotype: This is likely an artifact of a read error, given a far larger clone one base away. This chain joins TRBV6-4 and TRBJ2-5, with D hard to call. V was pared by 8 bases and J by 11 bases, with 21 bases between. The CDR3 contains 13 residues. Germline assignment: CDR1 MRHNA and CDR2 SNTAGT. The CDR3 sequence is CASRGSILGEQYF. CDR3 in DNA: TGTGCCAGCCGAGGATCCATCCTCGGTGAGCAGTACTTC.

The table lists this clonotype with many counts. The chain is built from TRBV28 and TRBJ2-5; TRBD1 or TRBD2 may be the D gene (5 bases each). The V end lost 3 bases, the J end lost 4 bases, and 15 bases lay between the germline ends. The CDR3 length is 15 residues. Germline V lookup: CDR1 MDHEN, CDR2 SYDVKM. CDR3 sequence (DNA): TGTGCCAGCAGTTTCCCCAAGGGGAGCGGAGAGACCCAGTACTTC. As protein: CASSFPKGSGETQYF.

This clonotype was counted many times. This chain uses TRBV3-1 with TRBJ2-7; tentatively, D is TRBD2 (6 bases). CDR1 is LGHDT and CDR2 is YNNKEL in the germline V gene (reference sequence). The germline V and J ends were trimmed by 0 bases and 2 bases, with 11 bases remaining between them. The CDR3 spans 15 residues. The CDR3 region is CASSQDPGRAYEQYF. CDR3 coding DNA: TGTGCCAGCAGCCAAGACCCCGGGAGAGCCTACGAGCAGTACTTC.